This T cell receptor (beta chain) derives from a study of graft-versus-host responses after intestinal transplantation. The wider study: The recipients all started with anti-thymocyte globulin induction and then took tacrolimus and steroids for roughly 3 years.

The CDR3 loop spans 12 amino acids. V lost 8 bases and J lost 8; bases outside the gene matches: 2. Germline V CDR1 and CDR2: ENHRY, SYGVKD. Of note for this clone: Antigen specificity is unknown.

This table comes from immunoSEQ multiplex PCR, and its TCRdb copy is limited to in-frame clones, with some not included. The data contain around 96,000 clones, roughly 90% of them singletons. Study findings and constraints: Investigators detected GvH clones in recipient marrow, with some emerging earlier in ileum or blood. Where graft-donor T cell macrochimerism was present, patients had high graft-versus-host to host-versus-graft clonal ratios in allografts. Early declines in HvG clones that occurred post-transplant were associated with peak circulating GvH clone levels.

This TCR derives from a human patient who received an intestinal transplant, so some T cells may come from the graft donor. The chain carries TRBV10-3 and TRBJ1-4; 10 positions match TRBD1. This material consisted of PBMCs, taken about 450 days after intestinal transplant. The CDR3 region has the DNA TGTGCCATCGGGACAGGGGCAGAAAAACTGTTTTTT. This encodes CAIGTGAEKLFF.